The 21 T cell receptor beta chains listed next were all sequenced from one sample in a study of blood T cell repertoires in COVID-19. Using immunoSEQ multiplex PCR, the repertoire was profiled, and TCRdb retains in-frame clones only, with some absent. The data contain 110,000 to 150,000 clones, around 86% of them singletons. The sequencing input was PBMCs or T cells enriched from blood (not recorded which). These receptors originate from a man aged 55 to 70 who had recovered from COVID-19.

This clone was found a few times. The chain carries TRBV7-9 and TRBJ2-2; TRBD2 might be the D (5 bases). This CDR3 spans 20 amino acids. The V gene's germline CDR1 is SEHNR and CDR2 FQNEAQ (reference sequence). The V gene lost 5 bases and the J gene lost 1 base, with 26 bases spanning the gap. CDR3 protein: CASSRGGGSLNPRNTGELFF. The DNA of the CDR3 is TGTGCCAGCAGCCGGGGTGGTGGGAGTTTAAATCCAAGGAACACCGGGGAGCTGTTTTTT.

The chain has TRBV2 and TRBJ2-7; TRBD1 might be the D (5 bases). CDR1 is SNHLY, CDR2 FYNNEI, per germline. This CDR3 has 13 amino acids. Trimming took 4 bases from V and 4 from J, leaving 11 bases between them. The CDR3 spells CASSVQGGYEQYF. In DNA form, the CDR3 reads TGTGCCAGCAGTGTCCAGGGTGGGTACGAGCAGTACTTC.

The chain uses TRBV12-3 or TRBV12-4 and TRBJ2-5; unclear D gene. The CDR3 spans 12 residues. V was pared by 6 bases and J by 5 bases, with 10 bases between. CDR3 nucleotide sequence: TGTGCCAGCAGCCAGGTCTGGGAGACCCAGTACTTC. Translation: CASSQVWETQYF.

The gene calls are TRBV2 and TRBJ2-1; D might be TRBD2 (5 bases). Germline V gene sequence: CDR1 SNHLY, CDR2 FYNNEI. Trimming left V 4 bases short and J 10 bases short, with 14 bases between. The CDR3 contains 13 residues. The CDR3 nucleotides read TGTGCCAGCAGTGCCTTACTAGTGCCAGAGCAGTTCTTC. Translation: CASSALLVPEQFF.

The chain recombines TRBV5-5 with TRBJ1-3; 11 bases are a match to TRBD1. Germline V gene lookup returns CDR1 SGHKS and CDR2 YYEKEE (reference sequence). CDR3 length equals 16 residues. The trim removed 3 bases at V and 2 bases at J, leaving 4 bases unmatched. As DNA, the CDR3 is TGTGCCAGCAGCTCTGGGGACAGGGGGACTGGAAACACCATATATTTT. Protein product: CASSSGDRGTGNTIYF.

This chain uses TRBV2 with TRBJ1-1; 7 bases map to TRBD1. CDR3 size: 15 residues. V lost 6 bases to trimming and J lost 7 bases; unmatched junction nucleotides: 14. Germline CDR1 reads SNHLY; CDR2 reads FYNNEI. DNA for the CDR3: TGTGCCAGCAGAGGTAGTACAGGGGAAGTATTTGAAGCTTTCTTT. Encoded protein: CASRGSTGEVFEAFF.

The rearrangement uses TRBV19 and TRBJ2-1, with unresolved D. Between the trimmed V and J ends, which lost 6 bases and 5 bases, there was a span of 5 bases. Germline CDR1 is LNHDA and CDR2 is SQIVND (reference sequence). The CDR3 covers 11 residues. The CDR3 DNA reads TGTGCCAGTAGCCTAAACAATGAGCAGTTCTTC. Translating it yields CASSLNNEQFF.

The genes are TRBV20-1 and TRBJ2-7; no clear D gene. This CDR3 region has 11 residues. Germline lookup yields CDR1 DFQATT and CDR2 SNEGSKA (reference sequence). Trimming took off 6 bases at V and 5 bases at J, with 11 bases between the two ends. The CDR3 nucleotides read TGCAGTGCCCAAAGCCCCGACGAGCAGTACTTC. Amino acid sequence: CSAQSPDEQYF.

The CDR3 nucleotides are TGTGCCACCGGACAGGGGATGGATCAGCCCCAGCATTTT. Translated, it gives CATGQGMDQPQHF. The rearrangement links TRBV30 to TRBJ1-5, with TRBD1 matching over 9 bases. J was trimmed by 5 bases and V by 8 bases; bases with no gene match: 7. The V gene's germline CDR1 is GTSNPN and CDR2 SVGIG (reference sequence). This CDR3 comprises 13 residues.

V and J are TRBV19 and TRBJ1-5; D may be TRBD1 (6 bases). The germline CDR1 and CDR2 sequences are LNHDA and SQIVND (reference sequence). Trimming pared 5 bases from V and 8 bases from J, leaving 16 bases between. CDR3 length equals 14 residues. Here the CDR3 reads CASSERQVQEPQHF. CDR3 nucleotides: TGTGCCAGTAGTGAGAGACAGGTTCAAGAGCCCCAGCATTTT.

The chain couples TRBV2 to TRBJ1-2, with TRBD1 identical over 8 bases. The length of the CDR3 is 13 residues. Germline trimming cut 4 bases from V and 7 bases from J; bases unmatched to any gene: 5. From germline, CDR1 is SNHLY and CDR2 FYNNEI. CDR3 DNA: TGTGCCAGCAGTGCCAGGGGGCTTACTGGCTACACCTTC. Translating gives CASSARGLTGYTF. Using reference TRBV2 and TRBJ1-2 for the parts outside the CDR3, the full variable domain is EPEVTQTPSHQVTQMGQEVILRCVPISNHLYFYWYRQILGQKVEFLVSFYNNEISEKSEIFDDQFSVERPDGSNFTLKIRSTKLEDSAMYFCASSARGLTGYTFGSGTRLTVV.

J is TRBJ1-2 and V is TRBV28; 7 nucleotides match TRBD1. V trimming: 3 bases; J trimming: 5 bases; junction bases outside the gene matches: 6. Germline CDR1 is MDHEN and CDR2 is SYDVKM. CDR3 size: 14 residues. CDR3 protein: CASSFTGAGYGYTF. The CDR3 DNA sequence: TGTGCCAGCAGTTTCACAGGGGCTGGGTATGGCTACACCTTC.

The sample holds one count of this clone. The V and J genes are TRBV3-1 (or the pseudogene TRBV3-2) and TRBJ2-3; the match to TRBD1 covers 7 bases. Germline loops: CDR1 LGHDT, CDR2 YNNKEL (reference sequence). The CDR3 totals 15 residues. The V gene end was trimmed by 2 bases and the J gene end by 6 bases; junction bases not matched to a gene: 8. The CDR3 region is CASSQFRTGSDTQYF. The CDR3 DNA reads TGTGCCAGCAGCCAATTCCGGACAGGTTCGGATACGCAGTATTTT.

This chain joins TRBV18 and TRBJ1-3; a possible D gene is TRBD1 (6 bases). V was shortened by 5 bases and J by 0 bases, with 11 bases between the two germline ends. Germline-derived CDR1 and CDR2 are KGHSH and LQKENI. This CDR3 comprises 15 residues. The CDR3 region is CASSTGTNSGNTIYF. The CDR3 DNA is TGTGCCAGCTCAACCGGGACAAACTCTGGAAACACCATATATTTT.

The chain links TRBV14 to TRBJ2-2; tentative D call: TRBD1 (6 bases). The CDR3 is 23 amino acids. Trimming pared 3 bases from V and 4 bases from J, leaving 36 bases between. Germline V gene sequence: CDR1 SGHDN, CDR2 FVKESK. Here the CDR3 DNA reads TGTGCCAGCAGCCATGGAACCTATGCCGGGACATTCTCTCGGACGATGCGCACCGGGGAGCTGTTTTTT. Protein product: CASSHGTYAGTFSRTMRTGELFF.

The J gene is TRBJ1-4, the V gene TRBV28; 7 bases align to TRBD1. The CDR3 contains 14 residues. The V gene end was trimmed by 7 bases and the J gene end by 6 bases; junction bases not matched to a gene: 8. Germline V lookup: CDR1 MDHEN, CDR2 SYDVKM. Written as DNA, the CDR3 is TGTGCCAGCACCGTGACAGGGTTGTATGAAAAACTGTTTTTT. This translates into CASTVTGLYEKLFF.

This clone showed up just once. The V and J genes are TRBV9 and TRBJ1-1, with D maybe TRBD1 (5 bases). V was trimmed by 4 bases and J by 0 bases, leaving 13 bases between them. The CDR3 is 15 residues long. Per the germline V gene, CDR1 is SGDLS and CDR2 is YYNGEE. Here the CDR3 reads CASSPSGLMNTEAFF. CDR3 in DNA: TGTGCCAGCAGCCCCTCGGGACTGATGAACACTGAAGCTTTCTTT.

The chain carries TRBV27 and TRBJ1-1, with TRBD1 identical over 9 bases. There are 13 residues in the CDR3. CDR1 and CDR2 (germline): MNHEY, SMNVEV (reference sequence). The V and J ends lost 4 bases and 5 bases, in that order; junction bases with no gene match: 2. CDR3: CASSSTGGTEAFF. In DNA, the CDR3 is TGTGCCAGCAGTTCGACAGGGGGAACTGAAGCTTTCTTT.

This chain joins TRBV7-3 and TRBJ2-6; a weak D match, TRBD2 (6 bases). CDR3 length: 14 amino acids. Trimming removed 10 bases from V and 2 bases from J, with 12 bases in between. The germline V gene encodes CDR1 SGHTA and CDR2 FQGTGA. The CDR3 nucleotides read TGTGCCACCGATTCGGGGGCTGGGGCCAACGTCCTGACTTTC. Amino acids: CATDSGAGANVLTF.

This clone appeared a few times. This chain joins TRBV10-3 and TRBJ2-7, with 7 bases fitting TRBD1. This CDR3 has 16 amino acids. CDR1 is ENHRY and CDR2 is SYGVKD in the germline V gene. The V gene end was trimmed by 5 bases and the J gene end by 0 bases; junction bases not matched to a gene: 10. The CDR3 DNA sequence: TGTGCCATCAGTAAAAATCCGGGACAGAGCTCCTACGAGCAGTACTTC. Its translation is CAISKNPGQSSYEQYF.

This clone was seen once. The chain links TRBV27 to TRBJ2-7; 7 bases line up with TRBD2. CDR3 length: 14 amino acids. CDR1 MNHEY and CDR2 SMNVEV come from the germline V gene (reference sequence). Unmatched junction bases numbered 6, after V lost 5 bases and J lost 2 bases. The chain's CDR3 is CASSHQRDPYEQYF. The DNA of the CDR3 is TGTGCCAGCAGTCACCAGCGGGATCCCTACGAGCAGTACTTC.